The clone carrying this T cell receptor (beta chain) has a single count. Its antigen is not identified. This sample was included in a study of cytomegalovirus exposure and HLA in healthy donors. Findings and caveats of the study: In a later analysis, common viral pathogens appeared linked to several of the most significant clusters. As a later analysis revealed, most CMV-associated TCR beta chains appeared HLA-restricted. The authors listed approximately 150 TCR beta chains as cytomegalovirus-associated. A missense DCLRE1C variant was associated with V- and J-gene trimming of TCR beta chains in a later analysis, and an independent cohort replicated the association.

The study ran its PCR with 60 Vbeta and 13 Jbeta primers. Sequencing was performed with immunoSEQ multiplex PCR; in TCRdb, only in-frame clones are kept and a portion is missing. The sample shows around 93,000 clones, approximately 80% of them seen only once. The trim removed 5 bases at V and 4 bases at J, leaving 7 bases unmatched. Germline CDR1 is SGHRS and CDR2 is YFSETQ. The CDR3 extends over 15 amino acids. The sample was PBMCs. The receptor was isolated from a man aged 25 to 45 in good health and CMV-seropositive. The J gene is TRBJ2-2, the V gene TRBV5-1, with 8 bases fitting TRBD2. The CDR3 sequence: CASSKGAGATGELFF. In DNA form, the CDR3 reads TGCGCCAGCAGTAAGGGAGCGGGAGCCACCGGGGAGCTGTTTTTT.